The 20 T cell receptor beta chains below were found in one sample sequenced in a study of human T cells and chemical hapten exposure. As to time point: healthy volunteer bleed at 2 weeks. Unfractionated whole blood served as the source for total RNA extraction. One entry per CDR3 protein results from TCRdb running MiXCR on the RACE reads. The data contain 80,000 to 100,000 distinct CDR3 sequences, about 8.8% of them singletons. Material: whole blood. The receptors here all came from a female donor in good health. Some clones in this sample may be carry-over from other donors' samples.

This clonotype was seen a few times. The chain uses TRBV4-1 and TRBJ2-5; 9 bases line up with TRBD2. The ends lost 5 bases at V and 5 bases at J; junction bases unmatched: 3. The CDR3 spans 13 residues. CDR1 and CDR2 from the germline V gene are MGHRA and YSYEKL. CDR3 bases: TGCGCCAGCAGCTCCGCGGGAGGGGAGACCCAGTACTTC. Translated: CASSSAGGETQYF.

This clonotype has only a few counts. The chain is built from TRBV28 and TRBJ1-3, with 8 bases lining up with TRBD1. Germline lookup yields CDR1 MDHEN and CDR2 SYDVKM. V was clipped by 8 bases and J by 6 bases; unmatched bases: 6. The CDR3 sequence is 13 residues long. CDR3 sequence reads: CASQRDRLNTIYF. The CDR3 DNA reads TGTGCCAGCCAGCGGGACAGGCTAAACACCATATATTTT.

This chain connects TRBV19 to TRBJ1-4, with D unclear. V lost 7 bases and J 5 bases, leaving 5 bases between the germline ends. Germline V gene sequence: CDR1 LNHDA, CDR2 SQIVND (reference sequence). The CDR3 consists of 11 residues. The CDR3 sequence: CASMWNEKLFF. The CDR3 DNA follows: TGTGCCAGTATGTGGAATGAAAAACTGTTTTTT.

This clonotype occurred a few times. V and J are TRBV28 and TRBJ2-7; 7 bases agree with TRBD2. The germline V gene has CDR1 MDHEN and CDR2 SYDVKM. The ends lost 6 bases at V and 6 bases at J; junction bases unmatched: 8. The CDR3 has 13 amino acids. The CDR3 DNA reads TGTGCCAGCAGCCCAGGGAGGGAATCCGAGCAGTACTTC. Protein product: CASSPGRESEQYF.

CDR3 nucleotides: TGTGCCAGCAGCTTAGCCCGAAATCAGCCCCAGCATTTT. Translation: CASSLARNQPQHF. This sequence joins TRBV7-9 and TRBJ1-5; D is undetermined. Germline-derived CDR1 and CDR2 are SEHNR and FQNEAQ (reference sequence). The CDR3 is 13 residues long. V was clipped by 0 bases and J by 4 bases, with 4 bases between them.

This clonotype was detected only a few times. The V call is TRBV28, the J call TRBJ2-7; TRBD2 might be the D (7 bases). The V end was cut by 3 bases, the J end by 4 bases, with 16 bases between. The V gene's germline CDR1 is MDHEN and CDR2 SYDVKM. The CDR3 runs to 15 residues. The CDR3, as DNA: TGTGCCAGCAGTTTGGAAGGGGGGGAGTCATACGAGCAGTACTTC. This gives the protein CASSLEGGESYEQYF.

This clonotype was counted between two and nine times. The chain carries TRBV6-2 or TRBV6-3 and TRBJ2-2; perhaps TRBD2 as D (5 bases). Between the trimmed V and J ends, which lost 4 bases and 1 base, there was a span of 10 bases. The germline V gene has CDR1 MNHEY and CDR2 SVGEGT. The CDR3 spans 15 residues. The CDR3 nucleotides are TGTGCCAGCAGTTGGGAGACTCTGAACACCGGGGAGCTGTTTTTT. Translation gives CASSWETLNTGELFF.

V and J are TRBV24-1 and TRBJ2-5; 8 bases fit TRBD1. From germline, CDR1 is KGHDR and CDR2 SFDVKD. J gave up 1 base and V 4 bases, and 4 bases lay outside the gene matches. CDR3 size: 15 residues. CDR3 loop: CATSEPDRGQETQYF. CDR3 sequence (DNA): TGTGCCACCAGTGAGCCCGACAGGGGCCAAGAGACCCAGTACTTC.

CDR3 protein: CASRPSGRSPDTQYF. CDR3 DNA sequence: TGTGCCAGCAGGCCTAGCGGGAGGTCCCCAGATACGCAGTATTTT. The chain has TRBV2 and TRBJ2-3; 11 bases agree with TRBD2. The CDR3 is made up of 15 amino acids. The germline CDR1 and CDR2 sequences are SNHLY and FYNNEI. V lost 6 bases, J lost 4 bases, and 6 bases stayed unmatched.

The table lists this clonotype with a few counts. This chain connects TRBV6-5 to TRBJ1-4; 9 bases are shared with TRBD1. This CDR3 has 16 residues. The V gene's germline CDR1 is MNHEY and CDR2 SVGAGI. V lost 6 bases, J lost 2 bases, and 7 bases stayed unmatched. CDR3 nucleotides: TGTGCCAGCAGATCCACAGGGGGCTCGACTAATGAAAAACTGTTTTTT. Protein product: CASRSTGGSTNEKLFF.

In this sample, this clonotype turned up a few times. The rearrangement joins TRBV12-3 or TRBV12-4 to TRBJ2-7, with D hard to call. V was cut by 0 bases and J by 0 bases, with 6 bases left in between. This CDR3 is built from 14 residues. The CDR3 loop reads CASSLAAISYEQYF. The CDR3 DNA sequence: TGTGCCAGCAGTTTAGCTGCGATCTCCTACGAGCAGTACTTC.

This clonotype was seen at least ten times. The chain recombines TRBV19 with TRBJ2-1; no definite D call. CDR3 length equals 11 residues. V gave up 2 bases and J gave up 5 bases, with 1 base separating them. Per the germline V gene, CDR1 is LNHDA and CDR2 is SQIVND (reference sequence). The CDR3 DNA reads as TGTGCCAGTAGTATACACAATGAGCAGTTCTTC. Encoded protein: CASSIHNEQFF.

A few counts support this clonotype. V gene TRBV2 combines with J gene TRBJ1-2; D not resolved. V was clipped by 7 bases and J by 2 bases, with 11 bases between them. This CDR3 is built from 13 residues. Germline lookup yields CDR1 SNHLY and CDR2 FYNNEI. CDR3 sequence (DNA): TGTGCCAGCACTAACAGCCAAAACTATGGCTACACCTTC. Protein product: CASTNSQNYGYTF.

This clonotype was counted many times. This sequence joins TRBV7-3 and TRBJ1-1; D is unclear. The V gene lost 5 bases and the J gene lost 8 bases, with 18 bases spanning the gap. The CDR3 is made up of 14 amino acids. From germline, CDR1 is SGHTA and CDR2 FQGTGA. The CDR3 bases are TGTGCCAGCAGCCCTCATATGGACGGAAAAGAAGCTTTCTTT. It encodes CASSPHMDGKEAFF.

V usage is TRBV5-1 and J usage is TRBJ2-1, with TRBD1 identical over 8 bases. Germline CDR1 is SGHRS and CDR2 is YFSETQ. The CDR3 consists of 15 residues. Losses at the gene ends were 4 bases for V and 9 bases for J; bases not matched to a gene: 12. The CDR3 is CASSLGQGFDGEQFF. The CDR3 DNA sequence: TGCGCCAGCAGCCTAGGACAGGGTTTTGACGGTGAGCAGTTCTTC.

In its sample, this clonotype was seen many times. This sequence joins TRBV20-1 and TRBJ2-7; D possibly corresponds to TRBD2 (5 bases). The CDR3 runs to 14 residues. V lost 5 bases and J lost 2, with 16 bases in between. Germline V CDR1 and CDR2: DFQATT, SNEGSKA (reference sequence). CDR3 sequence (DNA): TGCAGTGCTGTAAGAGGGCAGGAGACCTACGAGCAGTACTTC. Translation: CSAVRGQETYEQYF.

This clonotype appeared many times. The chain employs TRBV7-9 and TRBJ1-2; TRBD1 matches at 8 bases. The CDR3 loop spans 13 amino acids. Germline V gene data show CDR1 as SEHNR and CDR2 as FQNEAQ (reference sequence). The V segment lost 6 bases and the J segment 0 bases; nucleotides outside the gene matches: 0. The CDR3 nucleotides read TGTGCCAGCAGGGGACAGGCTAACTATGGCTACACCTTC. Translated: CASRGQANYGYTF.

This clonotype has ten or more counts. The chain couples TRBV29-1 to TRBJ2-1; 9 bases line up with TRBD1. The CDR3 contains 14 residues. Germline CDR1 and CDR2: SQVTM and ANQGSEA. J lost 8 bases, V lost 6 bases, and 11 bases had no gene match. In nucleotides, the CDR3 is TGCAGCGTACACAGGGGGCCACTAGGGGATGAGCAGTTCTTC. Protein product: CSVHRGPLGDEQFF.

This clonotype has a count of ten or more. V and J are TRBV27 and TRBJ2-1, with D unresolved. The V end lost 4 bases, the J end lost 2 bases, and 3 bases lay between the germline ends. The CDR3 runs 12 residues. The germline CDR1 and CDR2 sequences are MNHEY and SMNVEV (reference sequence). Here the CDR3 DNA reads TGTGCCAGCAGTTCCGCCTACAATGAGCAGTTCTTC. Translated: CASSSAYNEQFF.

The chain carries TRBV29-1 and TRBJ1-1, with 8 bases fitting TRBD1. The CDR3 has 14 amino acids. The junction had 8 bases not matched to a gene; V was cut back by 7 bases and J by 1 base. CDR1 SQVTM and CDR2 ANQGSEA come from the germline V gene. The CDR3 coding sequence is TGCAGCGCTTGGACAGGGATTAGGAACACTGAAGCTTTCTTT. Amino acids: CSAWTGIRNTEAFF.